This TCR beta chain was sequenced in a study of CD8 T cells in Susac syndrome. Trimming took 1 base from V and 2 from J, leaving 13 bases between them. Germline V gives CDR1 LGHNA, CDR2 YNFKEQ. There are 16 residues in the CDR3. Sequencing of TCR beta drew on CD8+ and CD4+ T cells from blood. The multiple sclerosis controls consisted of treatment-naive patients with relapsing-remitting disease, either stable or active. Random hexamers were used to reverse transcribe the RNA input (about 0.45 to 1 ug). Across 54 Vbeta and 13 Jbeta, immunoSEQ multiplex PCR amplified TCR beta CDR3. Each CDR3 protein gets one entry after TCRdb re-called the immunoSEQ multiplex PCR reads with MiXCR. Of 250,000 to 300,000 distinct CDR3 sequences listed, approximately 85% were seen once; the top ten hold about 0.11%.

The receptor was derived from a human donor with multiple sclerosis. Sequences were obtained from CD8+ T cells from PBMCs. The chain is built from TRBV4-2 and TRBJ2-3; D is unresolved. Here the CDR3 DNA reads TGTGCCAGCAGCCAAGGGACCTTGGTGGACACAGATACGCAGTATTTT. Translating it yields CASSQGTLVDTDTQYF.